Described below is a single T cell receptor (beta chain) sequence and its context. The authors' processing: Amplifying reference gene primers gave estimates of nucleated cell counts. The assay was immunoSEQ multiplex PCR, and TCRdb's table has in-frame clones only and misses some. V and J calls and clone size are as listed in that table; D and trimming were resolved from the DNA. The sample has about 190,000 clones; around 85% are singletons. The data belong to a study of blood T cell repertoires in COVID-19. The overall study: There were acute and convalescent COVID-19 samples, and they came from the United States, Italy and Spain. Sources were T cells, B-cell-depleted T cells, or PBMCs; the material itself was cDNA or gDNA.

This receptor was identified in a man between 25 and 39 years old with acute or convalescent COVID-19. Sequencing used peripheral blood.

The CDR3 bases are TGTGCCAGCAGCTTAGCGGGGGGGGGCCGATCACCCCTCCACTTT. Amino acids: CASSLAGGGRSPLHF. J is TRBJ1-6 and V is TRBV7-6; tentatively, D is TRBD1 (6 bases). CDR3 length: 15 amino acids. V dropped 0 bases and J dropped 10 bases, with 13 bases sitting between them. CDR1 SGHVS and CDR2 FNYEAQ come from the germline V gene. Together with reference TRBV7-6 and TRBJ1-6, the CDR3 gives the full variable domain: GAGVSQSPRYKVTKRGQDVALRCDPISGHVSLYWYRQALGQGPEFLTYFNYEAQQDKSGLPNDRFSAERPEGSISTLTIQRTEQRDSAMYRCASSLAGGGRSPLHFGNGTRLTVT.